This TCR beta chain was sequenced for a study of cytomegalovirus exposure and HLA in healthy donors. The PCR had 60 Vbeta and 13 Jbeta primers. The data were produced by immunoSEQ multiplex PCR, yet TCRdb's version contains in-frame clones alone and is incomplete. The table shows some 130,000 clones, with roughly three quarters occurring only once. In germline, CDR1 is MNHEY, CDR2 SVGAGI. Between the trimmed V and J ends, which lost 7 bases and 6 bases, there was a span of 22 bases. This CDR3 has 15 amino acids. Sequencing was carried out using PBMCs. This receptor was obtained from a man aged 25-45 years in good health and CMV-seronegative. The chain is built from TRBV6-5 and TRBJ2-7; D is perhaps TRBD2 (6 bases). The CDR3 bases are TGTGCCAGCAAGCAGGATGCGGGGTGGCCCCCCGAGCAGTACTTC. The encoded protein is CASKQDAGWPPEQYF.